Listed below are T cell receptor beta chains from one sample, sequenced in a study of T cells in Graves' hyperthyroidism and ophthalmopathy. One entry per CDR3 protein, called by TCRdb with MiXCR from the multiplex PCR reads. The top ten hold 34% of the sample, which has around 690,000 distinct CDR3 sequences, about a fifth seen once. Sample: blood. The source is a young man with Graves' ophthalmopathy. The CDR3 runs from the conserved cysteine through the conserved F or W. D genes are given only for firm matches. Expanded clones are given a class, and other clones once, few, many or no size at all.

j_call,v_call,clone_size,d_call,cdr3_aa,cdr3_nt
TRBJ2-7,TRBV15,few,NA,CATSRDRRKGGQSYEQYF,TGTGCCACCAGCAGAGATCGCCGTAAGGGCGGGCAATCCTACGAGCAGTACTTC
TRBJ2-7,TRBV5-1,many,TRBD1,CASSGTGTGPQQLYEQYF,TGCGCCAGCAGCGGAACCGGGACAGGGCCACAACAATTGTACGAGCAGTACTTC
TRBJ2-7,TRBV9,few,NA,CASGGGGSYEQYF,TGTGCCAGTGGGGGGGGCGGATCCTACGAGCAGTACTTC
TRBJ1-5,TRBV15,few,NA,CATSREGHFDSNQPQHF,TGTGCCACCAGCAGAGAGGGACACTTCGATAGCAATCAGCCCCAGCATTTT
TRBJ2-7,TRBV2,few,NA,CASRNGNSYEQYF,TGTGCCAGCAGGAACGGGAATTCCTACGAGCAGTACTTC
TRBJ2-2,TRBV28,many,NA,CASSLGQNTGELFF,TGTGCCAGCAGCTTAGGACAGAACACCGGGGAGCTGTTTTTT
TRBJ1-2,TRBV6-1,few,TRBD1,CASSEAITGDYGYTF,TGTGCCAGCAGTGAAGCCATAACAGGGGACTATGGCTACACCTTC
TRBJ2-7,TRBV6-1,NA,NA,CASSYNWMGPEQYF,TGTGCCAGCAGTTATAATTGGATGGGCCCCGAGCAGTACTTC
TRBJ1-5,TRBV6-1,few,TRBD1,CASSSIRTGGSNQPQHF,TGTGCCAGCAGTTCTATCAGGACAGGGGGCAGCAATCAGCCCCAGCATTTT
TRBJ2-2,TRBV7-9,few,TRBD1,CASSHFPGQGAGELFF,TGTGCCAGCAGTCACTTCCCGGGACAGGGGGCCGGGGAGCTGTTTTTT
TRBJ1-4,TRBV5-5,NA,NA,CASSSGWGGGNEKLFF,TGTGCCAGCAGCTCAGGTTGGGGAGGGGGAAATGAAAAACTGTTTTTT
TRBJ2-1,TRBV6-1,few,TRBD1,CASSEWGTGNYNEQFF,TGTGCCAGCAGTGAATGGGGGACAGGGAACTACAATGAGCAGTTCTTC
TRBJ2-5,TRBV19,NA,NA,CASSIGAGVQETQYF,TGTGCCAGTAGTATAGGAGCAGGAGTGCAAGAGACCCAGTACTTC
TRBJ2-1,TRBV2,NA,NA,CASSLALRGYHEQFF,TGTGCCAGCAGCTTGGCGCTGCGGGGTTACCATGAGCAGTTCTTC
TRBJ1-1,TRBV2,few,NA,CASGGPMNTEAFF,TGTGCCAGCGGGGGACCGATGAACACTGAAGCTTTCTTT
TRBJ2-5,TRBV18,NA,NA,CASSPTLGEGTQYF,TGTGCCAGCTCACCGACTCTGGGCGAGGGGACCCAGTACTTC
TRBJ1-1,TRBV14,NA,NA,CASSHPGTPNTEAFF,TGTGCCAGCAGCCATCCGGGGACACCCAACACTGAAGCTTTCTTT
TRBJ1-3,TRBV7-9,many,NA,CASSLSGTPSSGNTIYF,TGTGCCAGCAGCTTATCCGGCACTCCGAGCTCTGGAAACACCATATATTTT
TRBJ2-1,TRBV24-1,few,NA,CATSPTSGYNEQFF,TGTGCCACCAGCCCGACTTCAGGATACAATGAGCAGTTCTTC
TRBJ1-1,TRBV6-1,many,TRBD1,CASTPRGTGAGLTPAFF,TGTGCCAGCACCCCCCGGGGAACAGGGGCAGGGTTAACTCCGGCTTTCTTT
TRBJ2-3,TRBV24-1,few,TRBD1,CATSDFESGGNGLFTDTQYF,TGTGCCACCAGTGATTTCGAGTCAGGGGGCAACGGCTTATTCACAGATACGCAGTATTTT
TRBJ2-7,TRBV20-1,many,NA,CSASSASTNEQYF,TGCAGTGCTAGTTCGGCTAGCACGAACGAGCAGTACTTC
TRBJ1-1,TRBV10-3,many,TRBD1,CAIRDRGNTEAFF,TGTGCCATTAGAGACAGGGGGAACACTGAAGCTTTCTTT
TRBJ2-1,TRBV11-2,NA,NA,CASSSYEINEQFF,TGTGCCAGCAGCTCTTACGAGATCAATGAGCAGTTCTTC
TRBJ2-3,TRBV7-2,many,NA,CASSLNPPVETDTQYF,TGTGCCAGCAGCTTAAATCCCCCCGTCGAGACAGATACGCAGTATTTT
TRBJ2-3,TRBV2,many,NA,CASSEAPGDTQYF,TGTGCCAGCAGTGAAGCGCCGGGAGATACGCAGTATTTT
TRBJ2-7,TRBV7-9,few,TRBD2,CASRELAGEGEQYF,TGTGCCAGCCGGGAACTAGCGGGAGAAGGGGAGCAGTACTTC
TRBJ2-1,TRBV11-1,many,TRBD2,CASSLAVSREGSYNEQFF,TGTGCCAGCAGCTTAGCGGTTAGTCGGGAGGGCTCCTACAATGAGCAGTTCTTC
TRBJ2-3,TRBV7-2,NA,NA,CASSHHGTLAGGDTQYF,TGTGCCAGCAGCCACCACGGGACTCTAGCCGGTGGAGATACGCAGTATTTT
TRBJ1-1,TRBV6-1,many,NA,CASSEGFLNTEAFF,TGTGCCAGCAGTGAAGGGTTTTTGAACACTGAAGCTTTCTTT
TRBJ2-1,TRBV2,NA,TRBD2,CASTPSGPRSSYNEQFF,TGTGCCAGCACGCCTAGCGGACCGCGGAGCTCCTACAATGAGCAGTTCTTC
TRBJ2-5,TRBV7-9,few,NA,CAVHDLYQETQYF,TGTGCCGTACACGACCTGTACCAAGAGACCCAGTACTTC
TRBJ2-7,TRBV7-3,NA,TRBD1,CASSSTGGLAEQYF,TGTGCCAGCAGCTCCACAGGGGGACTGGCCGAGCAGTACTTC
TRBJ2-7,TRBV7-2,many,NA,CASSLEGRGSYEQYF,TGTGCCAGCAGCTTAGAGGGACGGGGCTCCTACGAGCAGTACTTC
TRBJ1-2,TRBV18,NA,NA,CASSGNEGDSYGYTF,TGTGCCAGCTCAGGAAATGAGGGGGACTCCTATGGCTACACCTTC
TRBJ1-4,TRBV27,NA,NA,CASSLQGIGEKLFF,TGTGCCAGCAGTTTACAGGGGATCGGAGAAAAACTGTTTTTT
TRBJ2-5,TRBV6-5,many,NA,CASSYGNVRETQYF,TGTGCCAGCAGTTACGGGAACGTCCGGGAGACCCAGTACTTC
TRBJ2-7,TRBV28,NA,TRBD1,CASSTPGTGAYEQYF,TGTGCCAGCAGTACTCCCGGGACAGGGGCCTACGAGCAGTACTTC
TRBJ1-1,TRBV6-2/TRBV6-3,many,NA,CASSYHPTGRGNTEAFF,TGTGCCAGCAGCTACCATCCTACAGGGAGAGGAAACACTGAAGCTTTCTTT
TRBJ2-5,TRBV29-1,NA,NA,CSVEGRIQETQYF,TGCAGCGTTGAAGGGCGGATCCAAGAGACCCAGTACTTC
TRBJ2-7,TRBV13,NA,TRBD2,CASSLGLAFSCEQYF,TGTGCCAGCAGCTTGGGACTAGCGTTCTCCTGCGAGCAGTACTTC
TRBJ1-5,TRBV2,many,NA,CASSFRAANQPQHF,TGTGCCAGCAGTTTCAGGGCTGCCAATCAGCCCCAGCATTTT
TRBJ2-2,TRBV3-1,NA,TRBD2,CASSQGLAGENTGELFF,TGTGCCAGCAGCCAGGGACTAGCGGGAGAGAACACCGGGGAGCTGTTTTTT
TRBJ1-1,TRBV6-1,many,NA,CASRNRRALTTEAFF,TGTGCCAGCAGGAATAGGAGGGCCCTCACCACTGAAGCTTTCTTT
TRBJ1-4,TRBV7-2,once,NA,CASSLRRGNEKLFF,TGTGCCAGCAGCTTAAGGAGAGGCAATGAAAAACTGTTTTTT
TRBJ2-7,TRBV11-2,NA,NA,CASSPSHEQYF,TGTGCCAGCAGCCCATCCCACGAGCAGTACTTC
TRBJ1-2,TRBV3-1,many,TRBD1,CASSRRMGERDRVGYTF,TGTGCCAGCAGCCGGCGTATGGGGGAACGGGACAGGGTTGGCTACACCTTC